A single sample is the source of the 24 T cell receptor beta chains below, sequenced in a study of blood T cell repertoires in COVID-19. Generated by immunoSEQ multiplex PCR, the TCRdb table keeps only in-frame clones and is missing some. This sample has fewer than 200,000 clones; approximately 79% occur once, and the top ten carry around 5.5%. The sequenced sample consisted of PBMCs or T cells enriched from blood (not recorded which). The receptors were gathered from a woman aged 55-75 years with acute COVID-19.

CDR3 residues: CASSFRTGADEQFF. The CDR3 coding sequence is TGTGCCAGCAGCTTCCGGACAGGGGCGGATGAGCAGTTCTTC. The chain carries TRBV7-6 and TRBJ2-1; TRBD1 matches 9 bases. The ends lost 3 bases at V and 8 bases at J; junction bases unmatched: 5. Per the germline V gene, CDR1 is SGHVS and CDR2 is FNYEAQ. The CDR3 spans 14 residues.

This chain connects TRBV24-1 to TRBJ1-2, with a tentative D call TRBD1 (6 bases). Germline V gives CDR1 KGHDR, CDR2 SFDVKD. CDR3 size: 11 residues. V lost 7 bases, J lost 7 bases, and 9 bases lay in between. The CDR3 is CATRQGSGYTF. CDR3 in DNA: TGTGCCACCAGACAGGGCTCTGGCTACACCTTC.

CDR3 residues: CASSEWGGTGELFF. CDR3 in DNA: TGTGCCAGCAGTGAATGGGGAGGGACCGGGGAGCTGTTTTTT. This chain links TRBV2 with TRBJ2-2, with 7 positions matching TRBD2. Trimming at V came to 2 bases and at J to 5 bases, leaving 2 bases not matched to a gene. The V gene's germline CDR1 is SNHLY and CDR2 FYNNEI. The CDR3 consists of 14 residues. The full variable domain, with the rest looked up from reference TRBV2 and TRBJ2-2, is EPEVTQTPSHQVTQMGQEVILRCVPISNHLYFYWYRQILGQKVEFLVSFYNNEISEKSEIFDDQFSVERPDGSNFTLKIRSTKLEDSAMYFCASSEWGGTGELFFGEGSRLTVL.

The chain is built from TRBV6-5 and TRBJ1-2; D is perhaps TRBD1 (5 bases). Germline-derived CDR1 and CDR2 are MNHEY and SVGAGI. Trimming stripped 5 bases from V and 8 bases from J, with 12 bases between. This CDR3 has 12 amino acids. This CDR3 is CASSQGGNGYTF. The DNA for the CDR3 is TGTGCCAGCAGTCAGGGTGGTAACGGCTACACCTTC.

V usage is TRBV7-2 and J usage is TRBJ1-6; D might be TRBD1 (5 bases). The CDR3 has 13 amino acids. Germline V lookup: CDR1 SGHTA, CDR2 FQGNSA. The germline V and J ends were trimmed by 5 bases and 10 bases, with 12 bases remaining between them. The CDR3 DNA is TGTGCCAGCAGCCCCAGGGAACAGTCACCCCTCCACTTT. It yields the protein CASSPREQSPLHF.

DNA for the CDR3: TGTGCCAGCAGCGCCCTATCGGGCGAGCAGTACTTC. This codes for CASSALSGEQYF. The J gene is TRBJ2-7, the V gene TRBV9; D gene ambiguous. V lost 3 bases, J lost 6 bases, and 10 bases lay in between. This CDR3 contains 12 residues. Looked up from germline, CDR1 is SGDLS and CDR2 is YYNGEE. The full variable domain, its missing parts supplied by reference TRBV9 and TRBJ2-7, is DSGVTQTPKHLITATGQRVTLRCSPRSGDLSVYWYQQSLDQGLQFLIQYYNGEERAKGNILERFSAQQFPDLHSELNLSSLELGDSALYFCASSALSGEQYFGPGTRLTVT.

The chain has TRBV19 and TRBJ1-4; 7 nucleotides line up with TRBD1. CDR3 length: 15 residues. V lost 5 bases and J lost 6; bases outside the gene matches: 9. Germline-derived CDR1 and CDR2 are LNHDA and SQIVND (reference sequence). The CDR3 nucleotides read TGTGCCAGTAGTGGGATGACAGGGTCGGATGAAAAACTGTTTTTT. Translation: CASSGMTGSDEKLFF.

The rearrangement joins TRBV7-9 to TRBJ2-1; the D gene is possibly TRBD2 (6 bases). CDR3 length: 15 amino acids. Trimming removed 6 bases from V and 7 bases from J, with 19 bases in between. CDR1 and CDR2 (germline): SEHNR, FQNEAQ (reference sequence). The DNA of the CDR3 is TGTGCCAGCAGTTCTTCTATGGCGGGGCGAAATGAGCAGTTCTTC. Translation: CASSSSMAGRNEQFF.

CDR3 coding DNA: TGTGCCAGCACCCCAGACAGGGGAAGTTCACCCCTCCACTTT. This encodes CASTPDRGSSPLHF. This chain connects TRBV7-2 to TRBJ1-6, with 8 bases lining up with TRBD1. CDR3 length: 14 residues. V was clipped by 7 bases and J by 9 bases; unmatched bases: 8. Germline V lookup: CDR1 SGHTA, CDR2 FQGNSA.

The chain carries TRBV29-1 and TRBJ1-2; 9 bases map to TRBD1. CDR1 SQVTM and CDR2 ANQGSEA come from the germline V gene. The CDR3 runs to 13 residues. The V gene end was trimmed by 7 bases and the J gene end by 5 bases; junction bases not matched to a gene: 8. The CDR3: CSAQLDRGYGYTF. The CDR3 nucleotides are TGCAGCGCGCAGCTCGACAGGGGGTATGGCTACACCTTC.

This clone was counted a single time. The chain combines TRBV7-9 with TRBJ2-5; 8 bases are a match to TRBD1. The V gene end was trimmed by 5 bases and the J gene end by 2 bases; junction bases not matched to a gene: 7. Looked up from germline, CDR1 is SEHNR and CDR2 is FQNEAQ (reference sequence). This CDR3 comprises 15 residues. The CDR3 nucleotides are TGTGCCAGCAGCCAGAGGACAGGGCCTCAAGAGACCCAGTACTTC. Translating gives CASSQRTGPQETQYF.

The CDR3 DNA reads TGTGCCAGCCGACTGGGGGGGAGAGGTACTGAAGCTTTCTTT. As protein: CASRLGGRGTEAFF. This chain uses TRBV6-5 with TRBJ1-1, with D tentatively TRBD1 (5 bases). V lost 8 bases, J lost 5 bases, and 18 bases lay in between. Germline values: CDR1 MNHEY, CDR2 SVGAGI. This CDR3 has 14 residues.

The V and J genes are TRBV25-1 and TRBJ1-1; TRBD1 is a possible D gene (5 bases). Germline CDR1 is MGHDK and CDR2 is SYGVNS. The CDR3 is 13 residues long. The ends were cut back, 4 bases at V and 4 bases at J, with 10 bases in the middle. The CDR3 loop is CASSAQGGTEAFF. The DNA of the CDR3 is TGTGCCAGCAGTGCCCAGGGAGGCACTGAAGCTTTCTTT.

CDR3 sequence (DNA): TGTGCCAGTACCCCGGCGGACAGGGGGGGAGGTACGCAGTATTTT. Translating it yields CASTPADRGGGTQYF. The rearrangement links TRBV19 to TRBJ2-3; TRBD1 agrees at 10 bases. The CDR3 has 15 residues. The V gene's germline CDR1 is LNHDA and CDR2 SQIVND (reference sequence). J lost 8 bases, V lost 7 bases, and 12 bases had no gene match.

V usage is TRBV7-2 and J usage is TRBJ1-5, with 9 bases aligning to TRBD1. J gave up 7 bases and V 1 base, and 5 bases lay outside the gene matches. The length of the CDR3 is 15 residues. From germline, CDR1 is SGHTA and CDR2 FQGNSA. DNA of the CDR3: TGTGCCAGCAGCTTAGGGGGACAGGGAAAACAGCCCCAGCATTTT. Translated, it gives CASSLGGQGKQPQHF.

The gene calls are TRBV18 and TRBJ2-5; D gene unclear. This CDR3 is built from 14 residues. Trimming shortened V by 6 bases and J by 4 bases, and 15 bases separated the two germline ends. Germline V gene data show CDR1 as KGHSH and CDR2 as LQKENI. DNA of the CDR3: TGTGCCAGCTCCCCAACCCCTTACTCAGAGACCCAGTACTTC. Its protein is CASSPTPYSETQYF.

This rearrangement joins TRBV7-2 to TRBJ1-3; perhaps TRBD1 as D (5 bases). Deletions cut 4 bases from V and 0 bases from J, with 10 bases between. The germline V gene has CDR1 SGHTA and CDR2 FQGNSA. There are 15 residues in the CDR3. The CDR3 protein is CASSSQVISGNTIYF. The CDR3, as DNA: TGTGCCAGCAGCTCACAGGTTATCTCTGGAAACACCATATATTTT.

V is TRBV20-1 and J is TRBJ2-3; tentative D call: TRBD2 (6 bases). Germline lookup yields CDR1 DFQATT and CDR2 SNEGSKA (reference sequence). The CDR3 spans 15 residues. With 3 bases removed from V and 0 bases from J, the gap between germline ends came to 13 bases. This CDR3 reads CSASAGSASTDTQYF. CDR3 coding DNA: TGCAGTGCTAGTGCGGGGAGTGCCAGCACAGATACGCAGTATTTT.

The chain has TRBV28 and TRBJ2-7; tentative D call: TRBD1 (5 bases). The CDR3 sequence is 13 residues long. Germline V lookup: CDR1 MDHEN, CDR2 SYDVKM. The V gene lost 1 base and the J gene lost 5 bases, with 9 bases spanning the gap. For the CDR3, the DNA is TGTGCCAGCAGTTTATCGCAGGGTGACGAGCAGTACGTC. Translation: CASSLSQGDEQYV.

This chain joins TRBV27 and TRBJ2-7; possible D gene TRBD2, 6 bases. This CDR3 is built from 16 residues. CDR1 and CDR2 from the germline V gene are MNHEY and SMNVEV (reference sequence). V was pared by 4 bases and J by 0 bases, with 16 bases between. CDR3 DNA sequence: TGTGCCAGCAGTTCGGGACTCCTTAGAAGCTCCTACGAGCAGTACTTC. It codes for CASSSGLLRSSYEQYF.

The chain uses TRBV6-6 and TRBJ1-1; D remains unclear. The CDR3 is 15 residues long. CDR1 and CDR2 from the germline V gene are MNHNY and SVGAGI (reference sequence). V was shortened by 0 bases and J by 6 bases, with 14 bases between the two germline ends. The CDR3 region is CASSYSEGGVAEAFF. CDR3 nucleotides: TGTGCCAGCAGTTACTCGGAGGGAGGAGTCGCTGAAGCTTTCTTT.

This clone was recorded a few times. The gene calls are TRBV25-1 and TRBJ2-7, with TRBD2 matching over 10 bases. Germline V lookup: CDR1 MGHDK, CDR2 SYGVNS. Losses at the gene ends were 8 bases for V and 2 bases for J; bases not matched to a gene: 9. The CDR3 is 15 amino acids. CDR3 bases: TGTGCCAGCGGTCGGAGCGGGAGGGCCCCCTACGAGCAGTACTTC. This codes for CASGRSGRAPYEQYF.

The gene calls are TRBV7-2 and TRBJ1-1; unclear D gene. V was trimmed by 5 bases and J by 7 bases, leaving 17 bases between them. Per germline, CDR1 SGHTA and CDR2 FQGNSA. The CDR3 sequence is 14 residues long. CDR3 DNA: TGTGCCAGCAGCCGCCTCACTACCGGCGGTGAAGCTTTCTTT. Amino acids: CASSRLTTGGEAFF.

V and J are TRBV5-6 and TRBJ1-1, with no clear D. The CDR3 extends over 15 amino acids. Trimming took off 4 bases at V and 5 bases at J, with 18 bases between the two ends. Germline values: CDR1 SGHDT, CDR2 YYEEEE. CDR3 residues: CASSPDRQPWTEAFF. Written as DNA, the CDR3 is TGTGCCAGCAGCCCTGACCGACAACCGTGGACTGAAGCTTTCTTT.